This T cell receptor (beta chain) comes out of a study of T cell changes during pregnancy in multiple sclerosis. CDR3 length: 14 amino acids. Trimming removed 4 bases at V and 5 bases at J, with 14 bases between. Germline CDR1 reads GTSNPN; CDR2 reads SVGIG (reference sequence). The data were produced by immunoSEQ multiplex PCR, yet TCRdb's version contains in-frame clones alone and is incomplete. The repertoire includes about 73,000 clones, approximately 87% of them detected once, and 9% to 9.5% sits in the top ten. The clonotype comes from a female donor in good health, enrolled as a control in a pregnancy study. V and J are TRBV30 and TRBJ1-4, with TRBD1 as a possible D gene (5 bases). The sequencing here drew on peripheral blood, taken after pregnancy. DNA for the CDR3: TGTGCCTGGACCCCGGGACTTCCAAATGAAAAACTGTTTTTT. It yields the protein CAWTPGLPNEKLFF.